These T cell receptor beta chains were read from a single sample in a study of cytomegalovirus exposure and HLA in healthy donors. TCRdb's table, derived via immunoSEQ multiplex PCR, lists solely in-frame clones and lacks some. Among around 130,000 clones listed, around 80% were seen once. The specimen was PBMCs. Receptors were obtained from a woman under 30 in good health and CMV-seronegative. Both conserved end residues are part of each CDR3. Fields, in order: clone size, J gene, V gene, D gene, CDR3 DNA, CDR3 protein. A D gene is named only where the DNA matches it firmly. Only some rows state a clone size, as once, few, many or a class for expanded clones.

clone_size: .
j_call: TRBJ2-7
v_call: TRBV29-1
d_call: TRBD1
cdr3_nt: TGCAGCGTTGAAGAGGACAGGGGGTCCTACGAGCAGTACTTC
cdr3_aa: CSVEEDRGSYEQYF

clone_size: .
j_call: TRBJ1-1
v_call: TRBV5-1
d_call: .
cdr3_nt: TGCGCCAGCGGCAGCGAAAACACTGAAGCTTTCTTT
cdr3_aa: CASGSENTEAFF

clone_size: few
j_call: TRBJ2-1
v_call: TRBV15
d_call: .
cdr3_nt: TGTGCCACCAGCAGAGTTGGGACTTCAGCCAATGAGCAGTTCTTC
cdr3_aa: CATSRVGTSANEQFF

clone_size: .
j_call: TRBJ2-5
v_call: TRBV2
d_call: .
cdr3_nt: TGTGCCAGCTCCGGACTACCGGGGGAGACCCAGTACTTC
cdr3_aa: CASSGLPGETQYF

clone_size: medium-sized
j_call: TRBJ2-7
v_call: TRBV7-9
d_call: .
cdr3_nt: TGTGCCAGCAGCCTAGGCCCGGGACTTCCCTACGAGCAGTACTTC
cdr3_aa: CASSLGPGLPYEQYF

clone_size: .
j_call: TRBJ1-2
v_call: TRBV7-9
d_call: .
cdr3_nt: TGTGCCAGCAGTTCGAGTAACTATGGCTACACCTTC
cdr3_aa: CASSSSNYGYTF

clone_size: .
j_call: TRBJ2-5
v_call: TRBV7-6
d_call: .
cdr3_nt: TGTGCCAGCAGCCGGGGGACAGCCTACCAAGAGACCCAGTACTTC
cdr3_aa: CASSRGTAYQETQYF

clone_size: .
j_call: TRBJ2-1
v_call: TRBV4-1
d_call: TRBD1
cdr3_nt: TGCGCCAGCAGCGCCTCCGGGACAGGGTATAATGAGCAGTTCTTC
cdr3_aa: CASSASGTGYNEQFF

clone_size: few
j_call: TRBJ1-2
v_call: TRBV11-1
d_call: .
cdr3_nt: TGTGCCAGCAGCTCACGCTGTCTCCAGGGGTGCGCTTACTATGGCTACACCTTC
cdr3_aa: CASSSRCLQGCAYYGYTF

clone_size: .
j_call: TRBJ2-5
v_call: TRBV7-9
d_call: TRBD1
cdr3_nt: TGTGCCAGCAGCTTACCTCTTGACAGGGTCCAAGAGACCCAGTACTTC
cdr3_aa: CASSLPLDRVQETQYF

clone_size: .
j_call: TRBJ1-5
v_call: TRBV5-6
d_call: .
cdr3_nt: TGTGCCAGCAGCGTCTCAACGGGCAATCAGCCCCAGCATTTT
cdr3_aa: CASSVSTGNQPQHF

clone_size: .
j_call: TRBJ1-1
v_call: TRBV1
d_call: .
cdr3_nt: TGCACCAGCAGCCAACCAGATTTGGCGGGGAACACTGAAGCTTTCTTT
cdr3_aa: CTSSQPDLAGNTEAFF

clone_size: .
j_call: TRBJ2-1
v_call: TRBV4-1
d_call: .
cdr3_nt: TGCGCCAGCAGCCAACTCGGCGGCAACAATGAGCAGTTCTTC
cdr3_aa: CASSQLGGNNEQFF

clone_size: once
j_call: TRBJ2-2
v_call: TRBV19
d_call: TRBD2
cdr3_nt: TGTGCCAGTAGCGGGGGGGATTTTGGGGAGCTGTTTTTT
cdr3_aa: CASSGGDFGELFF

clone_size: .
j_call: TRBJ2-1
v_call: TRBV20-1
d_call: .
cdr3_nt: TGCAGTGCTATCCTCTCCCGGGTTCAGTTCTTC
cdr3_aa: CSAILSRVQFF

clone_size: .
j_call: TRBJ2-7
v_call: TRBV5-6
d_call: .
cdr3_nt: TGTGCCAGCAGTCACTCTTCCTACGAGCAGTACTTC
cdr3_aa: CASSHSSYEQYF

clone_size: .
j_call: TRBJ2-7
v_call: TRBV7-2
d_call: TRBD2
cdr3_nt: TGTGCCAGCAGCCGTGCGGGCGGGAGCTCCTACGAGCAGTACTTC
cdr3_aa: CASSRAGGSSYEQYF

clone_size: few
j_call: TRBJ1-1
v_call: TRBV10-3
d_call: TRBD1
cdr3_nt: TGTGCCATCAGTGGGGTTTTGGGACAGGGGAACACTGAAGCTTTCTTT
cdr3_aa: CAISGVLGQGNTEAFF

clone_size: .
j_call: TRBJ1-5
v_call: TRBV19
d_call: .
cdr3_nt: TGTGCCAGTCGCGAGGTCTCCAATCAGCCCCAGCATTTT
cdr3_aa: CASREVSNQPQHF

clone_size: .
j_call: TRBJ2-1
v_call: TRBV7-9
d_call: TRBD2
cdr3_nt: TGTGCCAGCAGCGCCGGACTAGCAGCGTCCTACAATGAGCAGTTCTTC
cdr3_aa: CASSAGLAASYNEQFF

clone_size: .
j_call: TRBJ2-2
v_call: TRBV5-4
d_call: .
cdr3_nt: TGTGCCAGCATCACGGAGGGCACCGGGGAGCTGTTTTTT
cdr3_aa: CASITEGTGELFF

clone_size: .
j_call: TRBJ1-1
v_call: TRBV10-3
d_call: TRBD1
cdr3_nt: TGTGCCATCAGTGAGCCCACAGGGGATCTTGAAGCTTTCTTT
cdr3_aa: CAISEPTGDLEAFF

clone_size: .
j_call: TRBJ1-1
v_call: TRBV27
d_call: .
cdr3_nt: TGTGCCAGCAGTAGCAGGGGCCCGCCGGGCACTGAAGCTTTCTTT
cdr3_aa: CASSSRGPPGTEAFF

clone_size: .
j_call: TRBJ2-2
v_call: TRBV5-1
d_call: TRBD2
cdr3_nt: TGCGCCAGCAGGCAATATCTCTCGGGAGGGCCTTCTGGCGGGGAGCTGTTTTTT
cdr3_aa: CASRQYLSGGPSGGELFF

clone_size: few
j_call: TRBJ1-4
v_call: TRBV18
d_call: .
cdr3_nt: TGTGCCAGCTCACCCGCGGACACGGATGCAACTAATGAAAAACTGTTTTTT
cdr3_aa: CASSPADTDATNEKLFF

clone_size: .
j_call: TRBJ2-3
v_call: TRBV30
d_call: TRBD2
cdr3_nt: TGTGCCTGGAGTAAGGGACTAGCGGAGTCAGATACGCAGTATTTT
cdr3_aa: CAWSKGLAESDTQYF

clone_size: .
j_call: TRBJ1-1
v_call: TRBV30
d_call: TRBD1
cdr3_nt: TGTGCCTGGAGGGGACAGTTGAACACTGAAGCTTTCTTT
cdr3_aa: CAWRGQLNTEAFF

clone_size: .
j_call: TRBJ1-2
v_call: TRBV30
d_call: .
cdr3_nt: TGTGCCTGGAGCCCGCAAGGGGGAAGGTATGGCTACACCTTC
cdr3_aa: CAWSPQGGRYGYTF

clone_size: .
j_call: TRBJ1-2
v_call: TRBV30
d_call: TRBD1
cdr3_nt: TGTGCCTGGACCCCGGGACAGGCCAGGAAGGGCTACACCTTC
cdr3_aa: CAWTPGQARKGYTF